Listed here are 18 T cell receptor beta chains from one sample, sequenced in a study of blood T cells in healthy people across ages. Then a second PCR, running about 7 to 11 cycles, was carried out with a sample-barcoded 5' primer and a J-beta primer mix. TCRdb re-analysed the 5' RACE reads in MiXCR, keeping a single row per CDR3 protein. The sample shows over 950,000 distinct CDR3 sequences, 45% to 60% of them seen only once. The sequencing input was blood. These receptors were obtained from a woman in her sixties or seventies in good health.

This rearrangement joins TRBV25-1 to TRBJ1-5; D not resolved. The V and J ends lost 5 bases and 5 bases respectively, with 10 bases between them. There are 13 residues in the CDR3. Germline CDR1 and CDR2: MGHDK and SYGVNS. The CDR3 sequence is CASSKGPHQPQHF. The CDR3 DNA is TGTGCCAGCAGTAAAGGACCCCATCAGCCCCAGCATTTT.

There are a few counts of this clonotype. The chain employs TRBV4-1 and TRBJ2-7, with a weak D call TRBD2 (5 bases). V was clipped by 1 base and J by 0 bases, with 16 bases between them. There are 17 residues in the CDR3. Per the germline V gene, CDR1 is MGHRA and CDR2 is YSYEKL. CDR3 sequence reads: CASSQVGVTKASYEQYF. The CDR3 bases are TGCGCCAGCAGCCAAGTCGGGGTGACCAAGGCCTCCTACGAGCAGTACTTC.

This clonotype has just a few counts. This chain uses TRBV27 with TRBJ2-3; D gene uncertain. This CDR3 spans 13 amino acids. Germline V gives CDR1 MNHEY, CDR2 SMNVEV (reference sequence). V was pared by 5 bases and J by 4 bases, with 10 bases between. CDR3 region: CASSPSRPDTQYF. The CDR3 DNA is TGTGCCAGCAGTCCCTCACGGCCAGATACGCAGTATTTT.

The rearrangement uses TRBV4-3 and TRBJ2-5; D uncertain. Trimming pared 1 base from V and 2 bases from J, leaving 5 bases between. Looked up from germline, CDR1 is LGHNA and CDR2 is YSLEER. The CDR3 covers 13 residues. In DNA, the CDR3 is TGCGCCAGCAGCCAAGCGGCTCAAGAGACCCAGTACTTC. This sequence encodes CASSQAAQETQYF.

This CDR3 is CASSFQDLSRATDTQYF. The CDR3 nucleotides read TGTGCCAGCAGCTTCCAGGACCTCTCCAGGGCCACAGATACGCAGTATTTT. The chain combines TRBV11-2 with TRBJ2-3; a possible D gene is TRBD1 (5 bases). V dropped 3 bases and J dropped 2 bases, with 18 bases sitting between them. CDR1 and CDR2 (germline): SGHAT, FQNNGV. This CDR3 has 17 residues.

This clonotype was counted between two and nine times. The chain employs TRBV27 and TRBJ2-1; D is possibly TRBD2 (6 bases). CDR3 length: 13 residues. Trimming pared 2 bases from V and 12 bases from J, leaving 14 bases between. Germline V gene sequence: CDR1 MNHEY, CDR2 SMNVEV (reference sequence). Here the CDR3 reads CASSLDGGARQFF. In DNA form, the CDR3 reads TGTGCCAGCAGTTTAGATGGCGGGGCCAGGCAGTTCTTC.

The chain employs TRBV12-3 or TRBV12-4 and TRBJ1-5, with TRBD1 identical over 12 bases. Germline trimming cut 6 bases from V and 8 bases from J; bases unmatched to any gene: 5. The CDR3 covers 14 residues. The CDR3 region has the DNA TGTGCCAGCAGCCTGGGGACAGGGGGCAAGCCCCAGCATTTT. This gives the protein CASSLGTGGKPQHF.

This clonotype turned up a few times. The rearrangement joins TRBV28 to TRBJ2-3; D tentatively fits TRBD1 or TRBD2 (5 bases each). Trimming pared 10 bases from V and 3 bases from J, leaving 14 bases between. Per germline, CDR1 MDHEN and CDR2 SYDVKM. The CDR3 loop spans 13 amino acids. DNA of the CDR3: TGTGCCATTCGTGAGGGGATGACAGATACGCAGTATTTT. It translates to CAIREGMTDTQYF.

The chain carries TRBV9 and TRBJ2-3, with D maybe TRBD2 (5 bases). Deletions cut 0 bases from V and 2 bases from J, with 16 bases between. Germline CDR1 is SGDLS and CDR2 is YYNGEE. There are 17 residues in the CDR3. The DNA of the CDR3 is TGTGCCAGCAGCGTAGAGGGAAGGCTAGCAGTCACAGATACGCAGTATTTT. Its protein is CASSVEGRLAVTDTQYF.

The chain links TRBV12-3 or TRBV12-4 to TRBJ2-1; no reliable D call. V lost 10 bases, J lost 0 bases, and 10 bases lay in between. The CDR3 contains 13 residues. CDR3 sequence reads: CATVWSSYNEQFF. DNA of the CDR3: TGTGCCACAGTCTGGAGCTCCTACAATGAGCAGTTCTTC.

This clonotype has a handful of counts. The CDR3 sequence: CASSLDGTSGNIQYF. Here the CDR3 DNA reads TGCGCCAGCAGCTTGGACGGGACTAGCGGAAACATTCAGTACTTC. V gene TRBV5-1 combines with J gene TRBJ2-4, with 11 bases identical to TRBD2. CDR1 is SGHRS and CDR2 is YFSETQ in the germline V gene. Trimming at V came to 0 bases and at J to 6 bases, leaving 2 bases not matched to a gene. The CDR3 spans 15 residues.

This clonotype was recorded only once. This chain links TRBV9 with TRBJ2-1; D may be TRBD2 (5 bases). Trimming took off 0 bases at V and 4 bases at J, with 8 bases between the two ends. Germline CDR1 is SGDLS and CDR2 is YYNGEE. The CDR3 has 14 amino acids. CDR3 sequence (DNA): TGTGCCAGCAGCGTAGCGGGAAATTACAATGAGCAGTTCTTC. Translated: CASSVAGNYNEQFF.

This clonotype was observed a few times. V usage is TRBV7-2 and J usage is TRBJ2-3; D gene uncertain. The CDR3 consists of 14 residues. V dropped 5 bases and J dropped 1 base, with 10 bases sitting between them. Per the germline V gene, CDR1 is SGHTA and CDR2 is FQGNSA. The CDR3 loop reads CASSDGVGTDTQYF. The CDR3 DNA is TGTGCCAGCAGCGACGGCGTGGGCACAGATACGCAGTATTTT.

This clonotype was counted a few times. The chain is built from TRBV5-1 and TRBJ2-4, with 12 bases fitting TRBD2. V was pared by 0 bases and J by 14 bases, with 6 bases of the junction left unmatched. This CDR3 has 14 amino acids. Germline CDR1 SGHRS, CDR2 YFSETQ. The CDR3 DNA reads as TGCGCCAGCAGCTTGGGACTAGCGGGAGATTTTGAGTACTTC. It encodes CASSLGLAGDFEYF. Full variable domain (missing parts from reference TRBV5-1 and TRBJ2-4): KAGVTQTPRYLIKTRGQQVTLSCSPISGHRSVSWYQQTPGQGLQFLFEYFSETQRNKGNFPGRFSGRQFSNSRSEMNVSTLELGDSALYLCASSLGLAGDFEYFGAGTRLSVL.

This clonotype was counted a few times. The chain carries TRBV13 and TRBJ1-6; no reliable D call. Germline assignment: CDR1 PRHDT and CDR2 FYEKMQ (reference sequence). The CDR3 runs 14 residues. Trimming shortened V by 2 bases and J by 16 bases, and 18 bases separated the two germline ends. In nucleotides, the CDR3 is TGTGCCAGCAGCTTAAGCACCCGCCTAGCTTCTCTCCACTTT. It is translated as CASSLSTRLASLHF.

V is TRBV20-1 and J is TRBJ2-3; 8 bases match TRBD1. V shed 3 bases, J shed 6 bases, and the junction held 14 bases outside the gene matches. CDR3 length: 16 residues. The V gene's germline CDR1 is DFQATT and CDR2 SNEGSKA (reference sequence). CDR3 sequence: CSASRPGGQVMDTQYF. CDR3 DNA sequence: TGCAGTGCTAGCCGCCCAGGGGGACAGGTGATGGATACGCAGTATTTT.

The rearrangement links TRBV12-3 or TRBV12-4 to TRBJ2-7; D may be TRBD2 (6 bases). V lost 2 bases and J 6 bases, leaving 17 bases between the germline ends. CDR3 size: 15 residues. The CDR3: CASSLLGGVSAEQYF. The CDR3 nucleotides are TGTGCCAGCAGTTTATTGGGGGGAGTTTCGGCCGAGCAGTACTTC.

This clonotype was seen just once. This sequence joins TRBV28 and TRBJ2-3; D may match TRBD1 or TRBD2 (5 bases each). The CDR3 is 14 residues long. V was shortened by 4 bases and J by 14 bases, with 22 bases between the two germline ends. Germline V lookup: CDR1 MDHEN, CDR2 SYDVKM. In nucleotides, the CDR3 is TGTGCCAGCAGTTCCTTATCCGGGACCCTAAAGCCGTATTTT. Translation: CASSSLSGTLKPYF.